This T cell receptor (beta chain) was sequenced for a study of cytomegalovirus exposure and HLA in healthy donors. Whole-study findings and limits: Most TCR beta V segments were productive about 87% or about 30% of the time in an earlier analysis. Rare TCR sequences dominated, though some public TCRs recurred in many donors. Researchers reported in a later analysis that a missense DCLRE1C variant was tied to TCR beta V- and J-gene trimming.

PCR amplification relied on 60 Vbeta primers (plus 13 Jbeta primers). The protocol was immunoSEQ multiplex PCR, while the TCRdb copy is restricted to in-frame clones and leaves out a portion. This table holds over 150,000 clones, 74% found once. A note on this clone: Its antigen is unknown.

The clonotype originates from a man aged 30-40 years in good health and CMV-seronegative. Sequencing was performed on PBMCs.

CDR3 amino acids: CASSLGTSGNEQYF. DNA of the CDR3: TGTGCCAGCAGCTTGGGGACTAGCGGCAACGAGCAGTACTTC. The chain is built from TRBV5-4 and TRBJ2-7; TRBD2 aligns across 10 bases. This CDR3 has 14 amino acids. The J segment lost 5 bases and the V segment lost 0 bases, leaving 2 bases of the junction unmatched. Germline V gives CDR1 SGHNT, CDR2 YYREEE (reference sequence).